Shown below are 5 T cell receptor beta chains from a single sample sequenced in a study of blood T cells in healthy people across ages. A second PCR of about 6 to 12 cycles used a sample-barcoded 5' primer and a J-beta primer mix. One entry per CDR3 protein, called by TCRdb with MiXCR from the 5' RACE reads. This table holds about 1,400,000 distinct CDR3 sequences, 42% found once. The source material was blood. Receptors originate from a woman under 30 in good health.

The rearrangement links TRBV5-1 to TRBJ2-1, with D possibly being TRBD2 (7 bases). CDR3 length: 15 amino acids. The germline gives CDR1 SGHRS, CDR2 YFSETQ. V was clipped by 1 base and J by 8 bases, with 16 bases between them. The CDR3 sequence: CASSLRNGGGDEQFF. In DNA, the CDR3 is TGCGCCAGCAGCTTGAGGAACGGAGGGGGGGATGAGCAGTTCTTC.

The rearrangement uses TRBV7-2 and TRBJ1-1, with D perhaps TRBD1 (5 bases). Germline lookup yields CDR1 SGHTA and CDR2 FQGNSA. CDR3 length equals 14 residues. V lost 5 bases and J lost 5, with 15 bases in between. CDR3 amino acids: CASSQWGVGTEAFF. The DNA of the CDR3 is TGTGCCAGCAGCCAGTGGGGCGTCGGAACTGAAGCTTTCTTT.

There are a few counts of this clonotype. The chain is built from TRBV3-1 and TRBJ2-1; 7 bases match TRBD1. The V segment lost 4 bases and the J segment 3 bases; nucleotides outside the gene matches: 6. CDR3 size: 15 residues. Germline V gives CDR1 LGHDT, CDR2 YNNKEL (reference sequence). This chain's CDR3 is CASSLDRDFYNEQFF. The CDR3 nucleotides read TGTGCCAGCAGCCTAGACAGGGATTTCTACAATGAGCAGTTCTTC.

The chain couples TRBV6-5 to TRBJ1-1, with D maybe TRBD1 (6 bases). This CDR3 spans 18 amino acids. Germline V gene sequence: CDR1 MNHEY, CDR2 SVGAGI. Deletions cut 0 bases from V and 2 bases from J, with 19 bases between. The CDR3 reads CASSYSRGAATTNTEAFF. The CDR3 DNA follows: TGTGCCAGCAGTTACTCGAGGGGGGCAGCAACCACTAACACTGAAGCTTTCTTT.

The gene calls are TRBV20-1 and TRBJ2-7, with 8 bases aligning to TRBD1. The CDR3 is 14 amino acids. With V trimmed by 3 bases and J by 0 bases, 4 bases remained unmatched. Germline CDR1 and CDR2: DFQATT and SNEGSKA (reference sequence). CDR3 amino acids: CSASGTGFSYEQYF. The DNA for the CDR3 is TGCAGTGCTAGTGGGACAGGTTTCTCCTACGAGCAGTACTTC.